The 9 T cell receptor beta chains in this list originate from one sample, sequenced in a study of shared clonotypes between healthy human individuals. The method was immunoSEQ multiplex PCR; TCRdb's version includes in-frame clones alone and lacks a portion of them. The top ten hold about 0.39% of the sample, which has approximately 2.3 million clones, just over 90% seen once. The sequencing input was naive CD4+ T cells from PBMCs. Sample subset: CD45RA+ positively selected. Every receptor here comes from a young man in good health. Some clones in this sample may be carry-over from other donors' samples.

V gene TRBV4-2 combines with J gene TRBJ2-1; D gene unclear. CDR1 is LGHNA and CDR2 is YNFKEQ in the germline V gene. With 1 base removed from V and 2 bases from J, the gap between germline ends came to 9 bases. The CDR3 extends over 15 amino acids. The chain's CDR3 is CASSQASQTYNEQFF. In DNA, the CDR3 is TGTGCCAGCAGCCAAGCCTCCCAGACCTACAATGAGCAGTTCTTC.

The chain joins TRBV18 to TRBJ1-1; 7 positions agree with TRBD1. Germline CDR1 is KGHSH and CDR2 is LQKENI. The ends lost 8 bases at V and 4 bases at J; junction bases unmatched: 10. CDR3 length: 14 residues. CDR3 region: CASRTSGGPTEAFF. For the CDR3, the DNA is TGTGCCAGCCGGACCTCAGGGGGGCCCACTGAAGCTTTCTTT.

The genes are TRBV15 and TRBJ1-2, with TRBD1 matching 7 bases. Trimming took 4 bases from V and 5 from J; bases not matched to a gene: 13. The CDR3 is 16 amino acids. From germline, CDR1 is LNHNV and CDR2 YYDKDF (reference sequence). CDR3 coding DNA: TGTGCCACCAGCAAGAAAGGACAGGAATTTTCATATGGCTACACCTTC. Translated: CATSKKGQEFSYGYTF.

The chain is built from TRBV7-8 and TRBJ2-7; 8 bases agree with TRBD2. Trimming cost V 0 bases and J 1 base; bases outside gene matches: 5. The CDR3 runs 16 residues. Germline V gene lookup returns CDR1 SGHVS and CDR2 FQNEAQ. CDR3 coding DNA: TGTGCCAGCAGCTTAGCGCCGTTAGCGGGGTCCTACGAGCAGTACTTC. The encoded protein is CASSLAPLAGSYEQYF.

This clone has just one count. This sequence joins TRBV21-1 and TRBJ1-5. TRBV21-1 is a documented pseudogene. CDR3 length: 14 amino acids. For the CDR3, the DNA is TGTGCCAGCAGCAAAGAAGGTTACAATCAGCCCCAGCATTTT. This encodes CASSKEGYNQPQHF.

The rearrangement joins TRBV9 to TRBJ2-1; 8 nucleotides agree with TRBD1. Losses at the gene ends were 3 bases for V and 6 bases for J; bases not matched to a gene: 8. This CDR3 is built from 15 residues. CDR1 is SGDLS and CDR2 is YYNGEE in the germline V gene. This CDR3 reads CASSATDRGGNEQFF. The CDR3 DNA sequence: TGTGCCAGCAGCGCCACCGACAGGGGAGGCAATGAGCAGTTCTTC.

The CDR3 loop is CASSLIGLPRDLNTEAFF. The CDR3 DNA reads as TGTGCCAGCAGTTTAATTGGCCTGCCGCGGGACCTGAACACTGAAGCTTTCTTT. This chain links TRBV28 with TRBJ1-1; the D gene is possibly TRBD1 (5 bases). The CDR3 consists of 18 residues. The V and J ends lost 2 bases and 0 bases respectively, with 19 bases between them. CDR1 is MDHEN and CDR2 is SYDVKM in the germline V gene.

This clone occurred once. This sequence joins TRBV7-3 and TRBJ2-5, with D perhaps TRBD1 or TRBD2 (5 bases each). The CDR3 sequence is 13 residues long. Trimming took off 4 bases at V and 4 bases at J, with 10 bases between the two ends. CDR1 and CDR2 (germline): SGHTA, FQGTGA. CDR3 protein: CASSSGGGETQYF. The CDR3 DNA follows: TGTGCCAGCAGCTCAGGTGGGGGAGAGACCCAGTACTTC.

The V and J genes are TRBV11-2 and TRBJ2-5, with TRBD1 matching over 7 bases. Germline V gene sequence: CDR1 SGHAT, CDR2 FQNNGV. The CDR3 loop spans 16 amino acids. V dropped 1 base and J dropped 1; count of bases not matched to a gene: 6. CDR3 sequence (DNA): TGTGCCAGCAGCTTAGCCAGGACAGGCTTCCAAGAGACCCAGTACTTC. Its protein is CASSLARTGFQETQYF.